One sample yielded the 32 T cell receptor beta chains listed below, sequenced in a study of control samples from healthy donors and cancer patients. Repertoires were generated with immunoSEQ multiplex PCR, while TCRdb's copy carries only in-frame clones and drops some. This table has roughly 120,000 clones, 80% to 90% appearing once. Sample: PBMCs. These receptors all come from a woman aged 50 to 65 with colorectal cancer.

This clone came up once. This chain uses TRBV2 with TRBJ2-7; D is possibly TRBD2 (7 bases). CDR3 length: 15 residues. V was shortened by 1 base and J by 7 bases, with 17 bases between the two germline ends. Germline V gives CDR1 SNHLY, CDR2 FYNNEI. The CDR3 is CASSEEGGAIGEQYF. Here the CDR3 DNA reads TGTGCCAGCAGTGAAGAGGGGGGGGCGATCGGAGAGCAGTACTTC.

The chain uses TRBV12-3 or TRBV12-4 and TRBJ1-2; D uncertain. The CDR3 runs 13 residues. V gave up 3 bases and J gave up 1 base, with 6 bases separating them. DNA of the CDR3: TGTGCCAGCAGTTTTGAGAGTAACTATGGCTACACCTTC. Its translation is CASSFESNYGYTF.

The chain combines TRBV5-1 with TRBJ1-2; the D gene is possibly TRBD1 (5 bases). Germline assignment: CDR1 SGHRS and CDR2 YFSETQ. The CDR3 is made up of 13 amino acids. The germline V and J ends were trimmed by 0 bases and 4 bases, with 7 bases remaining between them. Written as DNA, the CDR3 is TGCGCCAGCAGCTTGGGGGGACTCTATGGCTACACCTTC. Translating it yields CASSLGGLYGYTF.

The V and J genes are TRBV9 and TRBJ2-7; D is perhaps TRBD1 or TRBD2 (5 bases each). The CDR3 is made up of 12 amino acids. CDR1 and CDR2 from the germline V gene are SGDLS and YYNGEE. V was trimmed by 4 bases and J by 6 bases, leaving 11 bases between them. In nucleotides, the CDR3 is TGTGCCAGCAGCCCTGGGACCTCCGAGCAGTACTTC. Translating gives CASSPGTSEQYF. The full variable domain, with the rest looked up from reference TRBV9 and TRBJ2-7, is DSGVTQTPKHLITATGQRVTLRCSPRSGDLSVYWYQQSLDQGLQFLIQYYNGEERAKGNILERFSAQQFPDLHSELNLSSLELGDSALYFCASSPGTSEQYFGPGTRLTVT.

The gene calls are TRBV6-5 and TRBJ1-3, with D unresolved. CDR3 length: 16 amino acids. CDR1 is MNHEY and CDR2 is SVGAGI in the germline V gene. Trimming removed 2 bases from V and 2 bases from J, with 13 bases in between. The CDR3 DNA reads TGTGCCAGCAGTTACGCGGACGTTCGTACTGGAAACACCATATATTTT. Translated, it gives CASSYADVRTGNTIYF.

The V and J genes are TRBV14 and TRBJ2-7, with D tentatively TRBD1 (6 bases). CDR1 and CDR2 (germline): SGHDN, FVKESK. The CDR3 has 16 amino acids. Trimming removed 1 base from V and 3 bases from J, with 16 bases in between. CDR3 sequence: CASSQVLVTGSYEQYF. CDR3 DNA: TGTGCCAGCAGCCAAGTCCTGGTAACAGGGAGCTACGAGCAGTACTTC.

This chain links TRBV28 with TRBJ1-4, with a tentative D call TRBD1 (6 bases). CDR1 and CDR2 (germline): MDHEN, SYDVKM. With 6 bases removed from V and 5 bases from J, the gap between germline ends came to 7 bases. This CDR3 has 12 residues. For the CDR3, the DNA is TGTGCCAGCAGAACAGGGAATGAAAAACTGTTTTTT. Translation: CASRTGNEKLFF.

The chain joins TRBV24-1 to TRBJ1-1; a weak D match, TRBD1 (5 bases). The germline gives CDR1 KGHDR, CDR2 SFDVKD. The V end lost 4 bases, the J end lost 2 bases, and 19 bases lay between the germline ends. This CDR3 has 17 residues. The CDR3 nucleotides read TGTGCCACCAGTGAATTGCAGGACACCCGAGACAACACTGAAGCTTTCTTT. Translation gives CATSELQDTRDNTEAFF.

The V call is TRBV9, the J call TRBJ1-2; no reliable D call. The CDR3 is 15 residues long. Trimming removed 4 bases at V and 0 bases at J, with 13 bases between. Germline loops: CDR1 SGDLS, CDR2 YYNGEE. The chain's CDR3 is CASSNSGVANYGYTF. The DNA of the CDR3 is TGTGCCAGCAGCAATAGTGGGGTAGCTAACTATGGCTACACCTTC.

The chain links TRBV7-2 to TRBJ1-1; 8 bases are shared with TRBD1. Germline V gene lookup returns CDR1 SGHTA and CDR2 FQGNSA. This CDR3 is 13 amino acids long. Trimming cost V 5 bases and J 6 bases; bases outside gene matches: 5. The CDR3 bases are TGTGCCAGCAGCCCGACGACAGGGGCTGAAGCTTTCTTT. It is translated as CASSPTTGAEAFF.

This clone was seen once. The chain has TRBV5-6 and TRBJ1-1, with D maybe TRBD1 (6 bases). The V end lost 4 bases, the J end lost 6 bases, and 16 bases lay between the germline ends. Germline V gene sequence: CDR1 SGHDT, CDR2 YYEEEE. The CDR3 loop spans 14 amino acids. In DNA, the CDR3 is TGTGCCAGCAGCCCCCGGACAGTCAGCGCTGAAGCTTTCTTT. Its protein is CASSPRTVSAEAFF.

This rearrangement joins TRBV6-5 to TRBJ2-2, with 8 bases that match TRBD2. The J segment lost 1 base and the V segment lost 10 bases, leaving 5 bases of the junction unmatched. This CDR3 region has 14 residues. The germline V gene has CDR1 MNHEY and CDR2 SVGAGI. CDR3 in DNA: TGTGCCACCCAGCGGGGGAGGAACACCGGGGAGCTGTTTTTT. It encodes CATQRGRNTGELFF.

The chain joins TRBV28 to TRBJ2-3; TRBD2 aligns across 8 bases. Germline assignment: CDR1 MDHEN and CDR2 SYDVKM. The CDR3 consists of 16 residues. V lost 6 bases to trimming and J lost 4 bases; unmatched junction nucleotides: 12. The CDR3 nucleotides are TGTGCCAGCAGACAATACCAAGCGGGAGCCGCAGATACGCAGTATTTT. Encoded protein: CASRQYQAGAADTQYF.

V and J are TRBV5-1 and TRBJ2-5; D may be TRBD2 (5 bases). The CDR3 length is 16 residues. The V gene lost 3 bases and the J gene lost 1 base, with 16 bases spanning the gap. Germline CDR1 and CDR2: SGHRS and YFSETQ. CDR3: CASSWRITGSQETQYF. CDR3 in DNA: TGCGCCAGCAGCTGGCGGATAACGGGATCCCAAGAGACCCAGTACTTC.

V gene TRBV6-5 combines with J gene TRBJ1-5; 8 positions match TRBD1. V lost 6 bases, J lost 3 bases, and 7 bases stayed unmatched. CDR3 length: 15 amino acids. Germline loops: CDR1 MNHEY, CDR2 SVGAGI. The CDR3 DNA reads as TGTGCCAGCAGAGTGGACAGGGACATCAATCAGCCCCAGCATTTT. This sequence encodes CASRVDRDINQPQHF.

The chain couples TRBV4-1 to TRBJ2-4, with D possibly matching TRBD2 (6 bases). V lost 0 bases and J lost 3, with 15 bases in between. Germline lookup yields CDR1 MGHRA and CDR2 YSYEKL. This CDR3 has 17 amino acids. The CDR3 loop is CASSQDWTTQGKNIQYF. In nucleotides, the CDR3 is TGCGCCAGCAGCCAAGATTGGACTACTCAGGGCAAAAACATTCAGTACTTC.

This clone was detected only once. This chain uses TRBV11-2 with TRBJ2-1, with D uncertain. This CDR3 contains 16 residues. Trimming left V 1 base short and J 5 bases short, with 15 bases between. Germline values: CDR1 SGHAT, CDR2 FQNNGV. This chain's CDR3 is CASSLGLRTLNNEQFF. In DNA form, the CDR3 reads TGTGCCAGCAGCTTAGGGCTTCGTACATTGAACAATGAGCAGTTCTTC.

A few counts support this clone. The rearrangement joins TRBV6-2 or TRBV6-3 to TRBJ1-5; D call uncertain. Trimming removed 3 bases from V and 4 bases from J, with 10 bases in between. Germline V gene data show CDR1 as MNHEY and CDR2 as SVGEGT. The CDR3 contains 14 residues. The CDR3 DNA follows: TGTGCCAGCAGTTATGGGCAGAGAAATCAGCCCCAGCATTTT. Its translation is CASSYGQRNQPQHF.

The rearrangement joins TRBV18 to TRBJ2-4; D gene uncertain. CDR3 size: 14 residues. The V gene's germline CDR1 is KGHSH and CDR2 LQKENI. V gave up 4 bases and J gave up 9 bases, with 16 bases separating them. This CDR3 is CASSQNAMRGIQYF. The CDR3 coding sequence is TGTGCCAGCTCACAAAATGCCATGCGTGGCATTCAGTACTTC.

The V and J genes are TRBV21-1 and TRBJ2-7; TRBD2 is taken as the D call from the table, unchecked against the DNA. TRBV21-1 is marked as a pseudogene. The CDR3 contains 17 residues. CDR3 bases: TGTGCCAGCAGCACAGGGAACGAGCGGGGGGGCCTTGGAGAGCAGTACTTC. Protein sequence: CASSTGNERGGLGEQYF.

CDR3 in DNA: TGTGCCAGTAGTATAGAGAGCACAGATACGCAGTATTTT. It translates to CASSIESTDTQYF. The chain has TRBV19 and TRBJ2-3; no reliable D call. The CDR3 loop spans 13 amino acids. Germline values: CDR1 LNHDA, CDR2 SQIVND (reference sequence). The V gene lost 0 bases and the J gene lost 0 bases, with 1 base spanning the gap.

The chain uses TRBV6-1 and TRBJ1-5; 7 bases map to TRBD1. The CDR3 sequence is 17 residues long. V shed 4 bases, J shed 10 bases, and the junction held 19 bases outside the gene matches. From germline, CDR1 is MNHNS and CDR2 SASEGT. In DNA form, the CDR3 reads TGTGCCAGCAGTGCTTCGACAGGGTTAATCGTTGTTCATCCCCAGCATTTT. Translated: CASSASTGLIVVHPQHF.

The rearrangement joins TRBV6-5 to TRBJ2-5; TRBD2 might be the D (6 bases). Trimming removed 2 bases at V and 5 bases at J, with 12 bases between. Per germline, CDR1 MNHEY and CDR2 SVGAGI. This CDR3 has 14 amino acids. The CDR3 spells CASSYNPGLETQYF. Written as DNA, the CDR3 is TGTGCCAGCAGTTACAATCCGGGACTGGAGACCCAGTACTTC.

This chain connects TRBV30 to TRBJ2-1; maybe TRBD2 (6 bases). CDR1 and CDR2 (germline): GTSNPN, SVGIG (reference sequence). The CDR3 is 11 residues long. V lost 4 bases and J 13 bases, leaving 14 bases between the germline ends. The DNA for the CDR3 is TGTGCCTGGAATCGCGGGGCACGCCAGTTCTTC. Translating it yields CAWNRGARQFF. Full variable domain (outside the CDR3, taken from reference TRBV30 and TRBJ2-1): SQTIHQWPATLVQPVGSPLSLECTVEGTSNPNLYWYRQAAGRGLQLLFYSVGIGQISSEVPQNLSASRPQDRQFILSSKKLLLSDSGFYLCAWNRGARQFFGPGTRLTVL.

This chain joins TRBV7-9 and TRBJ1-3; possibly TRBD1 for D (5 bases). V dropped 1 base and J dropped 6 bases, with 13 bases sitting between them. Germline V lookup: CDR1 SEHNR, CDR2 FQNEAQ (reference sequence). The CDR3 loop spans 15 amino acids. In DNA, the CDR3 is TGTGCCAGCAGCTTAGAAGGGACCGAAACAAACACCATATATTTT. It is translated as CASSLEGTETNTIYF.

A single count supports this clone. This rearrangement joins TRBV2 to TRBJ2-7; D is possibly TRBD1 (6 bases). The CDR3 is 14 amino acids. Trimming stripped 4 bases from V and 0 bases from J, with 10 bases between. Looked up from germline, CDR1 is SNHLY and CDR2 is FYNNEI. This chain's CDR3 is CASSGQANSYEQYF. CDR3 DNA: TGTGCCAGCAGTGGACAGGCGAACTCCTACGAGCAGTACTTC.

The chain combines TRBV28 with TRBJ2-3, with unresolved D. The CDR3 runs to 16 residues. With 3 bases removed from V and 5 bases from J, the gap between germline ends came to 18 bases. CDR1 MDHEN and CDR2 SYDVKM come from the germline V gene. Here the CDR3 DNA reads TGTGCCAGCAGTTTCCCCGCGCAATTGGGCCGAGATACGCAGTATTTT. Translated: CASSFPAQLGRDTQYF.

The chain uses TRBV18 and TRBJ1-1; tentatively, D is TRBD1 (5 bases). This CDR3 spans 15 amino acids. V was shortened by 3 bases and J by 2 bases, with 13 bases between the two germline ends. Germline lookup yields CDR1 KGHSH and CDR2 LQKENI. The CDR3 sequence is CASSPNAGSNTEAFF. CDR3 nucleotides: TGTGCCAGCTCACCTAATGCAGGGAGTAACACTGAAGCTTTCTTT.

This clone has more than one count but fewer than ten. V usage is TRBV11-2 and J usage is TRBJ1-1, with D possibly being TRBD1 (5 bases). The CDR3 contains 14 residues. V lost 2 bases and J lost 4, with 11 bases in between. CDR1 is SGHAT and CDR2 is FQNNGV in the germline V gene. CDR3 amino acids: CASSLSGKGTEAFF. The CDR3 coding sequence is TGTGCCAGCAGCTTATCAGGGAAGGGCACTGAAGCTTTCTTT.

As for this clone: A much larger clone differs from this one at a single base, so this may be a read error. This rearrangement joins TRBV4-1 to TRBJ2-7; D is ambiguous. The V end lost 8 bases, the J end lost 4 bases, and 12 bases lay between the germline ends. This CDR3 is 12 amino acids long. Germline V gene data show CDR1 as MGHRA and CDR2 as YSYEKL. The CDR3 DNA reads as TGCGCCAGCCCCCGACAAGGGTACGAGCAGTACTTC. Amino acid sequence: CASPRQGYEQYF.

The CDR3 reads CASSQGTKGETQYF. CDR3 coding DNA: TGTGCCAGCAGCCAAGGGACTAAGGGGGAGACCCAGTACTTC. V is TRBV7-9 and J is TRBJ2-5, with 7 bases that match TRBD2. The V gene's germline CDR1 is SEHNR and CDR2 FQNEAQ (reference sequence). The CDR3 is 14 amino acids. Unmatched junction bases numbered 8, after V lost 5 bases and J lost 5 bases.

This sequence joins TRBV19 and TRBJ2-5, with TRBD2 as a possible D gene (5 bases). V was clipped by 9 bases and J by 5 bases, with 22 bases between them. Germline CDR1 LNHDA, CDR2 SQIVND (reference sequence). This CDR3 has 15 residues. The CDR3 here is CASTPRGKGLETQYF. DNA for the CDR3: TGTGCCAGCACCCCTCGGGGTAAAGGGTTGGAGACCCAGTACTTC.